A selection of T cell receptor beta chains follows, all from one sample in a study of blood T cell repertoires in COVID-19. Clones were read by immunoSEQ multiplex PCR, and TCRdb kept only the in-frame ones, dropping some. The sample includes about 110,000 clones, about 90% of them seen just once. Sequenced sample: peripheral blood. All receptors come from a human donor in a cohort sampled during active COVID-19. The CDR3 runs from the conserved cysteine through the conserved F or W. A D gene is named only where the DNA matches it firmly. Where a row states a size, it is once, few, many or the class of an expanded clone; other rows omit it.

d_call	j_call	v_call	clone_size	cdr3_aa	cdr3_nt
-	TRBJ2-4	TRBV9	-	CASSPPLAKNIQYF	TGTGCCAGCAGCCCCCCCCTAGCCAAAAACATTCAGTACTTC
TRBD1	TRBJ1-3	TRBV7-9	-	CASRETGGSGNTIYF	TGTGCCAGCAGGGAAACAGGGGGCTCTGGAAACACCATATATTTT
-	TRBJ2-3	TRBV11-3	-	CASSKTGTDTQYF	TGTGCCAGCAGTAAAACAGGGACAGATACGCAGTATTTT
TRBD2	TRBJ2-1	TRBV28	-	CATTRGRGINEQFF	TGTGCCACCACCCGGGGGAGGGGAATCAATGAGCAGTTCTTC
-	TRBJ2-1	TRBV7-7	-	CASSLNIVDEQFF	TGTGCTAGCAGTCTCAATATAGTCGATGAGCAGTTCTTC
TRBD2	TRBJ2-3	TRBV7-2	-	CASSTTGGPVDTQYF	TGTGCCAGCAGCACAACGGGAGGGCCAGTAGATACGCAGTATTTT
-	TRBJ2-2	TRBV3-1/TRBV3-2	-	CASGGETGELFF	TGTGCCAGCGGAGGGGAAACCGGGGAGCTGTTTTTT
TRBD1	TRBJ2-6	TRBV6-5	-	CASTGTVEANVLTF	TGTGCCAGCACGGGGACAGTGGAGGCCAACGTCCTGACTTTC
TRBD1	TRBJ1-6	TRBV30	-	CAWGLTGLNSPLHF	TGTGCCTGGGGTTTGACAGGGCTCAATTCACCCCTCCACTTT
TRBD1	TRBJ1-1	TRBV3-1/TRBV3-2	-	CASSQEQGGNTEAFF	TGTGCCAGCAGCCAGGAACAGGGGGGGAACACTGAAGCTTTCTTT
-	TRBJ2-5	TRBV7-8	-	CASSLGADGTQYF	TGTGCCAGCAGCTTAGGGGCAGACGGGACCCAGTACTTC
TRBD1	TRBJ2-7	TRBV2	-	CASRDRVTYEQYF	TGTGCCAGCAGGGACAGGGTAACCTACGAGCAGTACTTC
-	TRBJ2-5	TRBV29-1	-	CSVEEMQEGETQYF	TGCAGCGTTGAAGAGATGCAGGAGGGAGAGACCCAGTACTTC
-	TRBJ1-3	TRBV5-4	-	CASSLGLASGNTIYF	TGTGCCAGCAGCTTGGGACTAGCCTCTGGAAACACCATATATTTT
-	TRBJ2-2	TRBV29-1	-	CSVNSVANTGELFF	TGCAGCGTTAATAGCGTAGCGAACACCGGGGAGCTGTTTTTT
TRBD1	TRBJ2-1	TRBV6-2/TRBV6-3	-	CASSDPVGTGGGLYNEQFF	TGTGCCAGCAGTGACCCGGTTGGGACAGGGGGAGGCCTCTACAATGAGCAGTTCTTC
TRBD1	TRBJ1-5	TRBV2	few	CASTRGDQQPQHF	TGTGCCAGCACCAGGGGGGATCAGCAGCCCCAGCATTTT
TRBD1	TRBJ1-1	TRBV6-5	-	CASKPTGQGEAFF	TGTGCCAGCAAACCTACCGGACAGGGTGAAGCTTTCTTT
TRBD2	TRBJ2-1	TRBV30	medium-sized	CAWTGLAGYNEQFF	TGTGCCTGGACGGGACTAGCGGGATACAATGAGCAGTTCTTC
-	TRBJ1-1	TRBV11-2	-	CASSFEEGTEAFF	TGTGCCAGCAGCTTCGAGGAGGGCACTGAAGCTTTCTTT
TRBD1	TRBJ2-7	TRBV4-1	-	CASSQDWDSLSYEQYF	TGCGCCAGCAGCCAAGATTGGGACAGCCTCTCCTACGAGCAGTACTTC
-	TRBJ2-7	TRBV27	once	CASSEQGKHEQYF	TGTGCCAGCAGTGAGCAGGGTAAGCACGAGCAGTACTTC
-	TRBJ2-7	TRBV25-1	-	CASSEFRGLAYEQYF	TGTGCCAGCAGTGAATTCCGCGGGCTTGCCTACGAGCAGTACTTC
-	TRBJ1-6	TRBV6-6	-	CASSLHLDNSPLHF	TGTGCCAGCAGTTTACACCTAGATAATTCACCCCTCCACTTT
-	TRBJ1-2	TRBV5-4	-	CASSPLSSNYGYTF	TGTGCCAGCAGCCCCCTATCCTCTAACTATGGCTACACCTTC
-	TRBJ2-7	TRBV7-9	-	CASSYTGTEQYF	TGTGCCAGCAGCTATACAGGGACCGAGCAGTACTTC
TRBD2	TRBJ2-1	TRBV10-3	-	CAISDQADGLALYNEQFF	TGTGCCATCAGTGACCAAGCAGATGGACTAGCGCTCTACAATGAGCAGTTCTTC
-	TRBJ1-1	TRBV6-1	-	CASSEGGVNTEAFF	TGTGCCAGCAGTGAAGGGGGCGTGAACACTGAAGCTTTCTTT